One sample yielded the 17 T cell receptor beta chains listed below, sequenced in a study of cytomegalovirus exposure and HLA in healthy donors. This PCR relied on a set of 60 Vbeta primers and 13 Jbeta primers. The protocol was immunoSEQ multiplex PCR, while the TCRdb copy is restricted to in-frame clones and leaves out a portion. This table holds 170,000 or so clones, less than 90% found once. Input material: PBMCs. Receptors originate from a boy aged 2-15 years in good health and CMV-seronegative.

This sequence joins TRBV2 and TRBJ2-1; TRBD1 agrees at 8 bases. J gave up 2 bases and V 6 bases, and 6 bases lay outside the gene matches. Germline-derived CDR1 and CDR2 are SNHLY and FYNNEI. The CDR3 is made up of 15 amino acids. This chain's CDR3 is CASRGQGRTYNEQFF. CDR3 nucleotides: TGTGCCAGCAGAGGACAGGGAAGAACCTACAATGAGCAGTTCTTC.

The rearrangement uses TRBV6-1 and TRBJ1-1, with TRBD1 matching over 7 bases. Per the germline V gene, CDR1 is MNHNS and CDR2 is SASEGT. V lost 6 bases to trimming and J lost 0 bases; unmatched junction nucleotides: 7. This CDR3 is 15 amino acids long. This CDR3 is CASSENRGLNTEAFF. CDR3 in DNA: TGTGCCAGCAGCGAGAACAGGGGACTGAACACTGAAGCTTTCTTT.

The chain is built from TRBV28 and TRBJ2-3; TRBD1 aligns across 9 bases. Germline loops: CDR1 MDHEN, CDR2 SYDVKM. Trimming took 7 bases from V and 2 from J; bases not matched to a gene: 7. The CDR3 loop spans 15 amino acids. This CDR3 reads CASKLQGAITDTQYF. The CDR3 DNA follows: TGTGCCAGCAAACTACAGGGGGCGATCACAGATACGCAGTATTTT.

V and J are TRBV25-1 and TRBJ2-7; 9 bases are shared with TRBD1. Trimming cost V 3 bases and J 7 bases; bases outside gene matches: 7. The CDR3 is 14 amino acids. CDR1 is MGHDK and CDR2 is SYGVNS in the germline V gene. The CDR3 region has the DNA TGTGCCAGCAGTGAGGGACAGGGATTTCGGGAGCAGTACTTC. This sequence encodes CASSEGQGFREQYF.

This sequence joins TRBV2 and TRBJ1-1; TRBD1 matches 9 bases. CDR1 and CDR2 (germline): SNHLY, FYNNEI. V shed 6 bases and J 5 bases; nucleotides not matched to a gene: 7. CDR3 length: 14 residues. The CDR3: CASRDRGPWTEAFF. In nucleotides, the CDR3 is TGTGCCAGCAGGGACAGGGGCCCTTGGACTGAAGCTTTCTTT.

The rearrangement links TRBV7-9 to TRBJ1-5, with D perhaps matching TRBD1 (5 bases). Germline CDR1 SEHNR, CDR2 FQNEAQ (reference sequence). CDR3 length: 13 amino acids. The V and J ends lost 5 bases and 4 bases respectively, with 9 bases between them. CDR3 DNA sequence: TGTGCCAGCAGCCAGGACACGAATCAGCCCCAGCATTTT. Protein: CASSQDTNQPQHF.

This sequence joins TRBV6-1 and TRBJ1-5; no firm D call. V was trimmed by 3 bases and J by 1 base, leaving 7 bases between them. Looked up from germline, CDR1 is MNHNS and CDR2 is SASEGT. This CDR3 has 14 amino acids. The CDR3 coding sequence is TGTGCCAGCAGTGATTCGGGGAGCAATCAGCCCCAGCATTTT. Protein: CASSDSGSNQPQHF.

The CDR3 bases are TGTGCCAGTACTCCAAGCCGGGGAGGGGCCGGGGAGCTGTTTTTT. Encoded protein: CASTPSRGGAGELFF. The genes are TRBV19 and TRBJ2-2; TRBD2 matches 7 bases. This CDR3 comprises 15 residues. Germline assignment: CDR1 LNHDA and CDR2 SQIVND (reference sequence). V dropped 7 bases and J dropped 6; count of bases not matched to a gene: 11.

This CDR3 reads CASSVVSSSYNEQFF. As DNA, the CDR3 is TGTGCCAGCAGCGTAGTTTCGAGCTCCTACAATGAGCAGTTCTTC. The chain combines TRBV9 with TRBJ2-1; D is ambiguous. Per germline, CDR1 SGDLS and CDR2 YYNGEE. CDR3 size: 15 residues. V lost 0 bases and J lost 0, with 7 bases in between.

CDR3 residues: CASSQQGVVTEAFF. The CDR3 DNA follows: TGCGCCAGCAGTCAACAGGGGGTGGTTACTGAAGCTTTCTTT. This chain uses TRBV5-1 with TRBJ1-1; TRBD1 agrees at 8 bases. The CDR3 is 14 residues long. V shed 5 bases, J shed 5 bases, and the junction held 8 bases outside the gene matches. Germline CDR1 and CDR2: SGHRS and YFSETQ.

This sequence joins TRBV6-5 and TRBJ2-1; D perhaps matches TRBD1 (5 bases). There are 15 residues in the CDR3. Trimming cost V 6 bases and J 0 bases, with 12 bases left between them. Germline assignment: CDR1 MNHEY and CDR2 SVGAGI. The CDR3 spells CASRARQSSYNEQFF. The CDR3 DNA reads TGTGCCAGCAGAGCCAGACAGAGCTCCTACAATGAGCAGTTCTTC.

The V call is TRBV27, the J call TRBJ2-7; 11 bases align to TRBD2. The ends lost 4 bases at V and 2 bases at J; junction bases unmatched: 4. Germline CDR1 and CDR2: MNHEY and SMNVEV (reference sequence). CDR3 length: 15 amino acids. CDR3 protein: CASSSGTSGAYEQYF. The CDR3 DNA sequence: TGTGCCAGCAGTTCGGGGACTAGCGGAGCCTACGAGCAGTACTTC.

The chain combines TRBV5-1 with TRBJ2-7; D possibly corresponds to TRBD1 (6 bases). The V end lost 4 bases, the J end lost 3 bases, and 14 bases lay between the germline ends. CDR1 and CDR2 from the germline V gene are SGHRS and YFSETQ. This CDR3 contains 14 residues. The CDR3 coding sequence is TGCGCCAGCAGCCCCGGACAGAGTCTCTACGAGCAGTACTTC. This encodes CASSPGQSLYEQYF.

The V call is TRBV5-1, the J call TRBJ1-5; D gene ambiguous. Germline CDR1 SGHRS, CDR2 YFSETQ. V was trimmed by 0 bases and J by 0 bases, leaving 7 bases between them. The CDR3 has 15 residues. The DNA of the CDR3 is TGCGCCAGCAGCTTGGACGGTTATAGCAATCAGCCCCAGCATTTT. Protein product: CASSLDGYSNQPQHF.

The CDR3 DNA is TGTGCCAGCAGCGTTGACAGAAACTATGGCTACACCTTC. Translating gives CASSVDRNYGYTF. The genes are TRBV9 and TRBJ1-2, with D possibly TRBD1 on 5 matching bases. The CDR3 totals 13 residues. Germline lookup yields CDR1 SGDLS and CDR2 YYNGEE. V lost 2 bases and J 2 bases, leaving 7 bases between the germline ends.

Notes on this clone: Other DNA sequences in this sample translate to the same CDR3. This sequence joins TRBV29-1 and TRBJ1-2; D might be TRBD1 (6 bases). Trimming left V 6 bases short and J 8 bases short, with 25 bases between. Germline V gene sequence: CDR1 SQVTM, CDR2 ANQGSEA. This CDR3 spans 15 amino acids. The CDR3 sequence: CSVDTPAGQGSGYTF. In DNA, the CDR3 is TGCAGCGTGGACACTCCGGCCGGGCAGGGGTCAGGCTACACCTTC.

The chain links TRBV4-1 to TRBJ1-4; no definite D call. The germline gives CDR1 MGHRA, CDR2 YSYEKL. Deletions cut 0 bases from V and 6 bases from J, with 11 bases between. This CDR3 region has 15 residues. The chain's CDR3 is CASSQEPGRHEKLFF. The CDR3 DNA follows: TGCGCCAGCAGCCAAGAACCGGGGAGGCATGAAAAACTGTTTTTT.